Listed here is a single T cell receptor beta chain. The antigen is not known. The sample comes from a study of radiotherapy plus CTLA-4 blockade in lung cancer. Findings and limits, study-wide: Blood saw expansion of tumor-derived TCR clones after radiotherapy plus ipilimumab.

Profiling relied on immunoSEQ multiplex PCR, and the TCRdb table lists in-frame clones only, not all of them. This sample has some 73,000 clones, with around 78% found just once. CDR1 and CDR2 (germline): SGHTA, FQGNSA. The CDR3 extends over 18 amino acids. Trimming cost V 0 bases and J 1 base; bases outside gene matches: 9. Focal radiation with ipilimumab CTLA-4 blockade was given to patients with chemo-refractory metastatic non-small-cell lung cancer. The receptor was derived from a human donor with non-small cell lung cancer whose response to radiotherapy plus ipilimumab could not be evaluated. Some clones in this sample may be carry-over from other donors' samples. Sequenced material: peripheral blood, taken from a patient treated with radiotherapy plus ipilimumab. The gene calls are TRBV7-2 and TRBJ2-5; the match to TRBD2 covers 9 bases. Here the CDR3 reads CASSLARLLAGPQETQYF. The CDR3, as DNA: TGTGCCAGCAGCTTAGCGCGTCTACTAGCGGGCCCCCAAGAGACCCAGTACTTC.